This T cell receptor (beta chain) originates from a study of shared clonotypes between healthy human individuals. Whole-study findings and limits: Non-shared clonotypes showed lower generation probabilities than clonotypes common to all four donors.

This clone was picked up one time. Its antigen is not known. Distinct nucleotide sequences in the sample also encode this CDR3. This CDR3 comprises 13 residues. Germline CDR1 and CDR2: SQVTM and ANQGSEA. Trimming pared 2 bases from V and 3 bases from J, leaving 8 bases between. Libraries were prepared by immunoSEQ multiplex PCR; TCRdb keeps only in-frame clonotypes and omits some of them. The sample contains more than 850,000 clones, around 82% of which appear only once. This TCR derives from a man aged 18 to 30 in good health. Some clones in this sample may be carry-over from other donors' samples. This sequence joins TRBV29-1 and TRBJ2-1; D possibly corresponds to TRBD2 (6 bases). Input material: memory CD4+ T cells from PBMCs. Subset indicated: CD45RA-negative fraction. The CDR3 DNA sequence: TGCAGCGTTGAACGGGGGAGCTACAATGAGCAGTTCTTC. As protein: CSVERGSYNEQFF.